This TCR beta chain was identified during a study of blood T cells in healthy people across ages. To note about this clonotype: The antigen is undetermined.

Broader study findings: With naive T cell percentage, TCR beta diversity showed a strong correlation.

This CDR3 spans 13 amino acids. Losses at the gene ends were 5 bases for V and 7 bases for J; bases not matched to a gene: 3. Germline V CDR1 and CDR2: SGHTA, FQGTGA. A second PCR, run for about 7 to 12 cycles, used a sample-barcoded 5' primer plus a J-beta primer mix. TCRdb passed the 5' RACE reads through MiXCR, listing each CDR3 protein once. The sample lists some 1.6 million distinct CDR3 sequences; about 32% were seen once. This clonotype originated in a woman in her twenties or thirties in good health. Sequencing input: blood. The chain links TRBV7-3 to TRBJ2-2; 8 positions match TRBD1. CDR3 sequence (DNA): TGTGCCAGCAGCCCAGGGACAGGCGGGGAGCTGTTTTTT. Amino acid sequence: CASSPGTGGELFF.